This T cell receptor beta chain emerged from a study of human T cells and chemical hapten exposure. As for the study in general: Donors were sensitized with 2% DPC on the upper inner arm.

TCRdb ran MiXCR on the RACE reads and lists one entry per CDR3 protein. The top ten hold 2% to 3% of the sample, which has 150,000 to 200,000 distinct CDR3 sequences, 24% seen once. Time point given: patch test 3, about 24 weeks after DPC sensitization. The sample's treatment: therapeutic diphenylcyclopropenone sensitization with weekly scalp DPC. The CDR3 runs 15 residues. Per the germline V gene, CDR1 is SGDLS and CDR2 is YYNGEE. The ends lost 4 bases at V and 10 bases at J; junction bases unmatched: 9. The sequence derives from a woman in her thirties or forties with alopecia areata. Some clones in this sample may be carry-over from other donors' samples. This material consisted of whole blood, taken in connection with sensitization to the hapten diphenylcyclopropenone (DPC). The chain has TRBV9 and TRBJ2-7, with 15 bases matching TRBD2. CDR3 amino acids: CASSPPGLAGGPQYF. The CDR3 DNA reads TGTGCCAGCAGCCCACCGGGACTAGCGGGAGGCCCACAGTACTTC. The entire variable domain, with the rest obtained from reference TRBV9 and TRBJ2-7, is as follows: DSGVTQTPKHLITATGQRVTLRCSPRSGDLSVYWYQQSLDQGLQFLIQYYNGEERAKGNILERFSAQQFPDLHSELNLSSLELGDSALYFCASSPPGLAGGPQYFGPGTRLTVT.